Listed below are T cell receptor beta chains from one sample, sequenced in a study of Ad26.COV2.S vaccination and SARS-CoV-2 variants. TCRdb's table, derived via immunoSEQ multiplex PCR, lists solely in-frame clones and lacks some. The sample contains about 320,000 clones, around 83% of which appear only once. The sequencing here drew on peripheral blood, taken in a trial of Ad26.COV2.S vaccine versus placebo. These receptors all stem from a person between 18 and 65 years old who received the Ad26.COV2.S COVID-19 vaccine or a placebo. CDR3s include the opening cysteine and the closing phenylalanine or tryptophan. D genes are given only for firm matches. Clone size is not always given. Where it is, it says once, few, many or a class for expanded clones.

cdr3_nt: TGTGCCAGCAGCTTAGCTATTTCGGGACTTTATGGCTACACCTTC
cdr3_aa: CASSLAISGLYGYTF
j_call: TRBJ1-2
clone_size: NA
v_call: TRBV7-6
d_call: NA

cdr3_nt: TGTGCCAGCAGCTTGGTTGGGGGGCGCGGCACCGGGGAGCTGTTTTTT
cdr3_aa: CASSLVGGRGTGELFF
j_call: TRBJ2-2
clone_size: NA
v_call: TRBV5-5
d_call: NA

cdr3_nt: TGCGCCAGCAGCATCCTATGGACAGGATTCGAAGCCTATGGCTACACCTTC
cdr3_aa: CASSILWTGFEAYGYTF
j_call: TRBJ1-2
clone_size: NA
v_call: TRBV5-1
d_call: TRBD1

cdr3_nt: TGTGCCAGCAGCCAAGATCTGGGGATGCAGTACTTC
cdr3_aa: CASSQDLGMQYF
j_call: TRBJ2-7
clone_size: NA
v_call: TRBV3-1/TRBV3-2
d_call: NA

cdr3_nt: TGTGCCAGCAGCCAATATTCGCTGAGCACAGATACGCAGTATTTT
cdr3_aa: CASSQYSLSTDTQYF
j_call: TRBJ2-3
clone_size: few
v_call: TRBV3-1/TRBV3-2
d_call: NA

cdr3_nt: TGCGCCAGCAGCTTGGGGTCCTCCGGGACAGGGGTCCAAGAGACCCAGTACTTC
cdr3_aa: CASSLGSSGTGVQETQYF
j_call: TRBJ2-5
clone_size: NA
v_call: TRBV5-1
d_call: TRBD1

cdr3_nt: TGCGCCAGCAGCTCTGGGACTAGCGGGGGCACAGATACGCAGTATTTT
cdr3_aa: CASSSGTSGGTDTQYF
j_call: TRBJ2-3
clone_size: NA
v_call: TRBV5-1
d_call: TRBD2

cdr3_nt: TGTGCCAGCAGCCGACAGTCGAACACCGGGGAGCTGTTTTTT
cdr3_aa: CASSRQSNTGELFF
j_call: TRBJ2-2
clone_size: few
v_call: TRBV11-2
d_call: NA

cdr3_nt: TGTGCCAGCAGCCAGAGGACAGGGTGTAGCACTGAAGCTTTCTTT
cdr3_aa: CASSQRTGCSTEAFF
j_call: TRBJ1-1
clone_size: NA
v_call: TRBV3-1/TRBV3-2
d_call: TRBD1

cdr3_nt: TGTGCCAGCAGTTTAGGGGGGCAGACCTATGGCTACACCTTC
cdr3_aa: CASSLGGQTYGYTF
j_call: TRBJ1-2
clone_size: few
v_call: TRBV27
d_call: NA

cdr3_nt: TGTGCCAGCAGTGAGGGGGCGCGGGGTGAAAAACTGTTTTTT
cdr3_aa: CASSEGARGEKLFF
j_call: TRBJ1-4
clone_size: NA
v_call: TRBV6-1
d_call: NA

cdr3_nt: TGTGCCAGCAGCCAAGGAAAGGAAACAGCCTATTATAATTCACCCCTCCACTTT
cdr3_aa: CASSQGKETAYYNSPLHF
j_call: TRBJ1-6
clone_size: NA
v_call: TRBV3-1/TRBV3-2
d_call: NA

cdr3_nt: TGTGCCAGCCTCCTAGGGGGGCGCGACACTGAAGCTTTCTTT
cdr3_aa: CASLLGGRDTEAFF
j_call: TRBJ1-1
clone_size: few
v_call: TRBV10-3
d_call: NA

cdr3_nt: TGTGCCAGCAGTACTCGACAGGGGCTTGGAAATCAGCCCCAGCATTTT
cdr3_aa: CASSTRQGLGNQPQHF
j_call: TRBJ1-5
clone_size: many
v_call: TRBV27
d_call: TRBD1

cdr3_nt: TGTGCCAGCAAACGACAGGGGGCGCGGACCGGGGAGCTGTTTTTT
cdr3_aa: CASKRQGARTGELFF
j_call: TRBJ2-2
clone_size: NA
v_call: TRBV2
d_call: TRBD1

cdr3_nt: TGTGCTAGTGGTCGACAGGGGGCGGGTTCCGGGGAGCTGTTTTTT
cdr3_aa: CASGRQGAGSGELFF
j_call: TRBJ2-2
clone_size: once
v_call: TRBV12-5
d_call: TRBD1

cdr3_nt: TGTGCCAGCAGTTTATCCGAAAAACTGTTTTTT
cdr3_aa: CASSLSEKLFF
j_call: TRBJ1-4
clone_size: NA
v_call: TRBV12-3/TRBV12-4
d_call: NA

cdr3_nt: TGTGCCAGTAGGGGCCAGGGGAATAACTATGGCTACACCTTC
cdr3_aa: CASRGQGNNYGYTF
j_call: TRBJ1-2
clone_size: NA
v_call: TRBV19
d_call: NA

cdr3_nt: TGTGCCAGCAGCTTAGCCCGGGAAGATACGCAGTATTTT
cdr3_aa: CASSLAREDTQYF
j_call: TRBJ2-3
clone_size: NA
v_call: TRBV7-3
d_call: NA

cdr3_nt: TGTGCCAGCGCTACGGGGACAGATACGCAGTATTTT
cdr3_aa: CASATGTDTQYF
j_call: TRBJ2-3
clone_size: NA
v_call: TRBV6-6
d_call: NA

cdr3_nt: TGTGCCAGCAGGCAGGGGGGCCGACCTGAAGCTTTCTTT
cdr3_aa: CASRQGGRPEAFF
j_call: TRBJ1-1
clone_size: NA
v_call: TRBV14
d_call: TRBD1

cdr3_nt: TGCGCCAGCAGCGCCCAGGGTTACGAGCAGTACTTC
cdr3_aa: CASSAQGYEQYF
j_call: TRBJ2-7
clone_size: NA
v_call: TRBV5-1
d_call: NA

cdr3_nt: TGTGCCAGCAGTGGACTTTCGGGGGCGGACTATGGCTACACCTTC
cdr3_aa: CASSGLSGADYGYTF
j_call: TRBJ1-2
clone_size: NA
v_call: TRBV6-6
d_call: NA

cdr3_nt: TGTGCCAGTACCAGCGTAAATAGCAATCAGCCCCAGCATTTT
cdr3_aa: CASTSVNSNQPQHF
j_call: TRBJ1-5
clone_size: NA
v_call: TRBV19
d_call: NA

cdr3_nt: TGTGCCAGCAGATGGGACAGGAATACCTACGAGCAGTACTTC
cdr3_aa: CASRWDRNTYEQYF
j_call: TRBJ2-7
clone_size: NA
v_call: TRBV2
d_call: TRBD1

cdr3_nt: TGTGCCAGCAGCGTAGAATTGGGGGGTCGCGGAGAGACCCAGTACTTC
cdr3_aa: CASSVELGGRGETQYF
j_call: TRBJ2-5
clone_size: NA
v_call: TRBV9
d_call: NA

cdr3_nt: TGTGCCAGCAGCCAAGAACGGTCCAGGCAAGAGACCCAGTACTTC
cdr3_aa: CASSQERSRQETQYF
j_call: TRBJ2-5
clone_size: NA
v_call: TRBV14
d_call: NA

cdr3_nt: TGTGCCAGCAGCTTGGTAGACAGGAACTATGGCTACACCTTC
cdr3_aa: CASSLVDRNYGYTF
j_call: TRBJ1-2
clone_size: NA
v_call: TRBV5-6
d_call: NA

cdr3_nt: TGTGCCACCGCGGGACCCTCTGGAAACACCATATATTTT
cdr3_aa: CATAGPSGNTIYF
j_call: TRBJ1-3
clone_size: NA
v_call: TRBV6-5
d_call: NA

cdr3_nt: TGTGCCAGCAGTTACTCGGGACAGGGAAAAGATGGCTACACCTTC
cdr3_aa: CASSYSGQGKDGYTF
j_call: TRBJ1-2
clone_size: once
v_call: TRBV6-5
d_call: TRBD1

cdr3_nt: TGTGCCAGCAGAGGTTGGGGCACCTCTAACTATGGCTACACCTTC
cdr3_aa: CASRGWGTSNYGYTF
j_call: TRBJ1-2
clone_size: NA
v_call: TRBV27
d_call: NA

cdr3_nt: TGTGCCAGCAGTTTTAGGGGGAGCAATCAGCCCCAGCATTTT
cdr3_aa: CASSFRGSNQPQHF
j_call: TRBJ1-5
clone_size: NA
v_call: TRBV27
d_call: NA

cdr3_nt: TGTGCCAGCTCACCACCGGGTCGAACTGCCGGCAATGAGCAGTTCTTC
cdr3_aa: CASSPPGRTAGNEQFF
j_call: TRBJ2-1
clone_size: NA
v_call: TRBV18
d_call: NA

cdr3_nt: TGTGCCAGCAGCTTAAGGCCAGGGACGAGCTCCTATAATTCACCCCTCCACTTT
cdr3_aa: CASSLRPGTSSYNSPLHF
j_call: TRBJ1-6
clone_size: NA
v_call: TRBV7-9
d_call: NA

cdr3_nt: TGTGCCTGGAGTGTCCACAGGGGGGTGAGCGAAAAACTGTTTTTT
cdr3_aa: CAWSVHRGVSEKLFF
j_call: TRBJ1-4
clone_size: few
v_call: TRBV30
d_call: TRBD1

cdr3_nt: TGTGCCAGCAGGGGCCCCGGGACAGGATTTCACAATGAGCAGTTCTTC
cdr3_aa: CASRGPGTGFHNEQFF
j_call: TRBJ2-1
clone_size: NA
v_call: TRBV6-4
d_call: TRBD1

cdr3_nt: TGTGCCAGCAGCTTCGCCGAAGGACAGCCCCAGCATTTT
cdr3_aa: CASSFAEGQPQHF
j_call: TRBJ1-5
clone_size: NA
v_call: TRBV11-2
d_call: NA

cdr3_nt: TGCGCCAGCAGCTCGAAAACAGGGACTAATGAAAAACTGTTTTTT
cdr3_aa: CASSSKTGTNEKLFF
j_call: TRBJ1-4
clone_size: once
v_call: TRBV5-1
d_call: NA

cdr3_nt: TGTGCCAGCTCACCACCTTATAGCACAGATACGCAGTATTTT
cdr3_aa: CASSPPYSTDTQYF
j_call: TRBJ2-3
clone_size: few
v_call: TRBV18
d_call: NA

cdr3_nt: TGTGCCAGCACCCCTCGGCCAAACCCCACTGAAGCTTTCTTT
cdr3_aa: CASTPRPNPTEAFF
j_call: TRBJ1-1
clone_size: NA
v_call: TRBV5-8
d_call: NA

cdr3_nt: TGTGCCAGCAGCGGGGGCAGAGACTCCTACAATGAGCAGTTCTTC
cdr3_aa: CASSGGRDSYNEQFF
j_call: TRBJ2-1
clone_size: NA
v_call: TRBV9
d_call: NA

cdr3_nt: TGTGCCAGCAGTTCTGTGGGGGGTAGGGACGAGCAGTACTTC
cdr3_aa: CASSSVGGRDEQYF
j_call: TRBJ2-7
clone_size: NA
v_call: TRBV6-5
d_call: NA

cdr3_nt: TGTGCCAGCTCACCCCAACAGGGGTCGGGCTACACCTTC
cdr3_aa: CASSPQQGSGYTF
j_call: TRBJ1-2
clone_size: NA
v_call: TRBV18
d_call: TRBD1

cdr3_nt: TGTGCCAGCATCAGACAGATCGGTGGAAACACCATATATTTT
cdr3_aa: CASIRQIGGNTIYF
j_call: TRBJ1-3
clone_size: NA
v_call: TRBV6-5
d_call: NA

cdr3_nt: TGTGCCAGCAGCTTAGTGAGTACAGGGGGCTATCAGCCCCAGCATTTT
cdr3_aa: CASSLVSTGGYQPQHF
j_call: TRBJ1-5
clone_size: NA
v_call: TRBV7-2
d_call: TRBD1

cdr3_nt: TGTGCCAGCAGTGGGGCGGGAGGTGAATCGCAGTATTTT
cdr3_aa: CASSGAGGESQYF
j_call: TRBJ2-3
clone_size: NA
v_call: TRBV2
d_call: TRBD2

cdr3_nt: TGTGCCAGCAGTCCACTGGGGAATAGATACAATGAGCAGTTCTTC
cdr3_aa: CASSPLGNRYNEQFF
j_call: TRBJ2-1
clone_size: once
v_call: TRBV25-1
d_call: NA

cdr3_nt: TGTGCCAGCAGTTCGGGAGCGGGGGGGCGCGATGAGCAGTTCTTC
cdr3_aa: CASSSGAGGRDEQFF
j_call: TRBJ2-1
clone_size: NA
v_call: TRBV2
d_call: TRBD2

cdr3_nt: TGCAGCGTTGACTGGGGGCAACTTGGCTACACCTTC
cdr3_aa: CSVDWGQLGYTF
j_call: TRBJ1-2
clone_size: NA
v_call: TRBV29-1
d_call: NA

cdr3_nt: TGTGCCAGCAGCACCGGGACACCTAACACTGAAGCTTTCTTT
cdr3_aa: CASSTGTPNTEAFF
j_call: TRBJ1-1
clone_size: once
v_call: TRBV2
d_call: NA

cdr3_nt: TGCGCCAGCAGCTTGGCCGGTAGCGGGGGGATCTACGAGCAGTACTTC
cdr3_aa: CASSLAGSGGIYEQYF
j_call: TRBJ2-7
clone_size: NA
v_call: TRBV5-1
d_call: TRBD2

cdr3_nt: TGTGCCAGCAGTTACTCTCCGGGACTAGCGGTCTCCTACGAGCAGTACTTC
cdr3_aa: CASSYSPGLAVSYEQYF
j_call: TRBJ2-7
clone_size: NA
v_call: TRBV6-2/TRBV6-3
d_call: TRBD2

cdr3_nt: TGTGCCAGCAGCTTCATGACAGGGGGAGATCAAGGCTACACCTTC
cdr3_aa: CASSFMTGGDQGYTF
j_call: TRBJ1-2
clone_size: NA
v_call: TRBV5-4
d_call: TRBD1

cdr3_nt: TGTGCCAGCAGTGAGACAGGGGGAAATCAGCCCCAGCATTTT
cdr3_aa: CASSETGGNQPQHF
j_call: TRBJ1-5
clone_size: NA
v_call: TRBV6-2/TRBV6-3
d_call: TRBD1